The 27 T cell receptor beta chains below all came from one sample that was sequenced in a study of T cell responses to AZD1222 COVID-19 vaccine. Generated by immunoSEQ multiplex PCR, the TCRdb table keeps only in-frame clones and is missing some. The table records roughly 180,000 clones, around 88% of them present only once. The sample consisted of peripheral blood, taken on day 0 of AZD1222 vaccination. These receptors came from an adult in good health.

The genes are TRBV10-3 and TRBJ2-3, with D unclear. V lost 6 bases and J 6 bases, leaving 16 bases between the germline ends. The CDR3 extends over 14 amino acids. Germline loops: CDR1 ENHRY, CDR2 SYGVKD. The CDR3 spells CAIRDAQNGDTQYF. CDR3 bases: TGTGCCATCAGGGACGCCCAGAACGGGGATACGCAGTATTTT.

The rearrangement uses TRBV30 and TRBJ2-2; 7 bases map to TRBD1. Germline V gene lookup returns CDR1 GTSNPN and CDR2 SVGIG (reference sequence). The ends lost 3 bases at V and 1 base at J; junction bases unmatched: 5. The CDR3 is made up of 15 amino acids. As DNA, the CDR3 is TGTGCCTGGAGCGAAAGGACAGGGAACACCGGGGAGCTGTTTTTT. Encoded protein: CAWSERTGNTGELFF.

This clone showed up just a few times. In DNA, the CDR3 is TGTGCCAGTAGTATAACGACAGGGGGTACCGGGGAGCTGTTTTTT. This codes for CASSITTGGTGELFF. The J gene is TRBJ2-2, the V gene TRBV19, with 9 nucleotides matching TRBD1. Trimming cost V 2 bases and J 5 bases; bases outside gene matches: 3. The CDR3 is 15 amino acids. Germline V gene lookup returns CDR1 LNHDA and CDR2 SQIVND (reference sequence). Complete variable domain (other parts from reference TRBV19 and TRBJ2-2): DGGITQSPKYLFRKEGQNVTLSCEQNLNHDAMYWYRQDPGQGLRLIYYSQIVNDFQKGDIAEGYSVSREKKESFPLTVTSAQKNPTAFYLCASSITTGGTGELFFGEGSRLTVL.

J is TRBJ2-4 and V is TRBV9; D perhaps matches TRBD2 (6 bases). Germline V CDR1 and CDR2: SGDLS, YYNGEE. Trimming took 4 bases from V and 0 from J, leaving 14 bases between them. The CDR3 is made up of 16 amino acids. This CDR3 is CASSRPLEGAKNIQYF. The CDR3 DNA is TGTGCCAGCAGCCGACCTCTGGAGGGAGCCAAAAACATTCAGTACTTC.

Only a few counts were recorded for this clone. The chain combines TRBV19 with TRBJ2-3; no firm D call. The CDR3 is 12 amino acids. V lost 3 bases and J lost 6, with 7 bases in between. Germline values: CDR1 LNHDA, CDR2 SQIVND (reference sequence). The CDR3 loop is CASSIQVDTQYF. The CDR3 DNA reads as TGTGCCAGTAGTATCCAGGTGGATACGCAGTATTTT.

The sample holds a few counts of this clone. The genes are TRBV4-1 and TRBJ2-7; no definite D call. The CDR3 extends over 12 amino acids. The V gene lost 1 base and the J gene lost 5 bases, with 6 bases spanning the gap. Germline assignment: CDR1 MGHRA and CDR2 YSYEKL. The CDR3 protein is CASSQVSNEQYF. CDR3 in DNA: TGCGCCAGCAGCCAAGTATCAAACGAGCAGTACTTC.

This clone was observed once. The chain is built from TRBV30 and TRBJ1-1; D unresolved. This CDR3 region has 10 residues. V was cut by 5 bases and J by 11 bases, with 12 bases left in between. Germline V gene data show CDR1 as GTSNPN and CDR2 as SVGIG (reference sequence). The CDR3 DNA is TGTGCCTGGCGCACCCTCGAGGCTTTCTTT. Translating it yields CAWRTLEAFF. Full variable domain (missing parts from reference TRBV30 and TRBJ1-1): SQTIHQWPATLVQPVGSPLSLECTVEGTSNPNLYWYRQAAGRGLQLLFYSVGIGQISSEVPQNLSASRPQDRQFILSSKKLLLSDSGFYLCAWRTLEAFFGQGTRLTVV.

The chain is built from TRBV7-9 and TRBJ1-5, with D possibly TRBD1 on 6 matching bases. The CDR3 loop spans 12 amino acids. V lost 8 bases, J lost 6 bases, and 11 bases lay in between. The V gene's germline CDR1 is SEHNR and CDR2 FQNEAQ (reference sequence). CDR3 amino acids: CASGGGGQPQHF. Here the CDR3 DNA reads TGTGCCAGCGGGGGGGGCGGTCAGCCCCAGCATTTT.

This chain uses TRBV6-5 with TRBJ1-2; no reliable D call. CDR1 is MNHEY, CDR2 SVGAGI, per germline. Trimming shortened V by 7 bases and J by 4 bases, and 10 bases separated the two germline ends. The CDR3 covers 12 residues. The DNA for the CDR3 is TGTGCCAGCAAGGCAGACCTCTATGGCTACACCTTC. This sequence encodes CASKADLYGYTF.

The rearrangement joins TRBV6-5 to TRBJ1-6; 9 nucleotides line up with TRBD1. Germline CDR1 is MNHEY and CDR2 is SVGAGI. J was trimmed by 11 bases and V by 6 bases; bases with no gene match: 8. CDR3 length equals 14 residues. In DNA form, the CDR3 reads TGTGCCAGCAGGCGGACAGGGGACGAGGCACCCCTCCACTTT. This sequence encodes CASRRTGDEAPLHF.

The CDR3 region has the DNA TGTGCCAGCAGCCCGGGGGGCCATTCACCCCTCCACTTT. This encodes CASSPGGHSPLHF. The chain uses TRBV6-6 and TRBJ1-6, with D perhaps TRBD1 (6 bases). Trimming removed 6 bases at V and 8 bases at J, with 11 bases between. There are 13 residues in the CDR3. CDR1 and CDR2 (germline): MNHNY, SVGAGI (reference sequence).

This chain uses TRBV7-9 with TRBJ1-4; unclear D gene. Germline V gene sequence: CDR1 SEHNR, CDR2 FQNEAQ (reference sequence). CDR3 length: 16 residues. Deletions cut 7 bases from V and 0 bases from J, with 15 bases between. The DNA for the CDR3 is TGTGCCAGCAACATAGGAAGGAGACCAACTAATGAAAAACTGTTTTTT. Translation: CASNIGRRPTNEKLFF.

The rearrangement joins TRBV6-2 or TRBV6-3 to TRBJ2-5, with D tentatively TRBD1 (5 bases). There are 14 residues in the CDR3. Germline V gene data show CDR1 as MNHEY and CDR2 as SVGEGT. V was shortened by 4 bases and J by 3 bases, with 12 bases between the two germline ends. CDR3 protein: CASSSGRVEETQYF. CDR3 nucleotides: TGTGCCAGCAGTTCGGGCAGGGTAGAAGAGACCCAGTACTTC.

CDR3 loop: CASSLIRGRNEKLFF. CDR3 nucleotides: TGTGCCAGCAGTTTGATCAGGGGGCGAAATGAAAAACTGTTTTTT. The chain carries TRBV27 and TRBJ1-4, with 8 nucleotides matching TRBD1. J gave up 5 bases and V 3 bases, and 5 bases lay outside the gene matches. The CDR3 sequence is 15 residues long. The germline V gene has CDR1 MNHEY and CDR2 SMNVEV (reference sequence).

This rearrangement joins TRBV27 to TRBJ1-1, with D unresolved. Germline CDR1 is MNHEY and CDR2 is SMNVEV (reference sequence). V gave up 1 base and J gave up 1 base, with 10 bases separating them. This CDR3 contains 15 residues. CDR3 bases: TGTGCCAGCAGTTTATATCGTGGTAGGAACACTGAAGCTTTCTTT. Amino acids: CASSLYRGRNTEAFF.

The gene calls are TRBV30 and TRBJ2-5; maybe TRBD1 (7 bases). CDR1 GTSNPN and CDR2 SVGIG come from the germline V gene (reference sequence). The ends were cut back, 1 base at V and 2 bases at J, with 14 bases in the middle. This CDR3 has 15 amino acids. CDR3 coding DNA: TGTGCCTGGAGTGGCGGGACAGACCTTCAAGAGACCCAGTACTTC. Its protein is CAWSGGTDLQETQYF.

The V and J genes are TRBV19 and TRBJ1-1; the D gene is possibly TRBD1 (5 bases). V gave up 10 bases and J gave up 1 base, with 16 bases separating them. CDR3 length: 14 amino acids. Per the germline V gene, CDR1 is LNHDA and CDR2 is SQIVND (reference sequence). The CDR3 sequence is CATSLTGGNTEAFF. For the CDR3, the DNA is TGTGCCACCTCCCTTACGGGGGGGAACACTGAAGCTTTCTTT.

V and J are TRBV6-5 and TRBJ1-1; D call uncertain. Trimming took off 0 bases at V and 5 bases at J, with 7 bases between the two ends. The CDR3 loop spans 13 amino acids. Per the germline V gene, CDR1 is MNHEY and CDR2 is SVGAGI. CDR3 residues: CASSYSIGTEAFF. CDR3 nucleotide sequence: TGTGCCAGCAGTTACTCGATAGGAACTGAAGCTTTCTTT.

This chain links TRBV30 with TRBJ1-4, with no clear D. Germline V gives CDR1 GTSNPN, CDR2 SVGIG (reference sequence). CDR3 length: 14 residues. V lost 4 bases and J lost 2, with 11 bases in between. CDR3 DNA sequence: TGTGCCTGGAACCTCCCTGGCACTAATGAAAAACTGTTTTTT. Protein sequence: CAWNLPGTNEKLFF.

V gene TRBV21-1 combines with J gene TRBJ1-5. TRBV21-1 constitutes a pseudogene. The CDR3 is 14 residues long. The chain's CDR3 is CASSNEGQDQPQHF. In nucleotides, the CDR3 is TGTGCCAGCAGCAACGAGGGGCAGGATCAGCCCCAGCATTTT.

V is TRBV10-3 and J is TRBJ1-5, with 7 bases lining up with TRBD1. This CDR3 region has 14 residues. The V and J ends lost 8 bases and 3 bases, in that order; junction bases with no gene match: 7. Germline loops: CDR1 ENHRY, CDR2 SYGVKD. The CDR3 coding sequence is TGTGCCATCGGTAAAACAGGGGCCAATCAGCCCCAGCATTTT. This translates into CAIGKTGANQPQHF.

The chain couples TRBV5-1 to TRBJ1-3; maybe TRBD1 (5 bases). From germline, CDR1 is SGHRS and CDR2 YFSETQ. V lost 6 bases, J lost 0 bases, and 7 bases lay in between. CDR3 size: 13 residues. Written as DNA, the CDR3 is TGCGCCAGCACCGACAGCTCTGGAAACACCATATATTTT. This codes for CASTDSSGNTIYF.

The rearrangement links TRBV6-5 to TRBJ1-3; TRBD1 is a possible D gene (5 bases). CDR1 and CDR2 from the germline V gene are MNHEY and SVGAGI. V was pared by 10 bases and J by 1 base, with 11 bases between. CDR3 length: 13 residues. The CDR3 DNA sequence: TGTGCCACCACCGACAGTTCTGGAAACACCATATATTTT. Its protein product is CATTDSSGNTIYF.

The CDR3 sequence: CASSHTENSPLHF. The DNA for the CDR3 is TGTGCCAGCTCACACACAGAAAATTCACCCCTCCACTTT. This rearrangement joins TRBV18 to TRBJ1-6; D call uncertain. The CDR3 totals 13 residues. Trimming shortened V by 4 bases and J by 7 bases, and 8 bases separated the two germline ends. Germline values: CDR1 KGHSH, CDR2 LQKENI.

For the CDR3, the DNA is TGTGCCAGCAGCCAAGAGGTGACGCTAGCGGGAGCGGGTGAGCAGTTCTTC. Its translation is CASSQEVTLAGAGEQFF. This chain links TRBV14 with TRBJ2-1; 10 bases agree with TRBD2. The CDR3 has 17 residues. Germline loops: CDR1 SGHDN, CDR2 FVKESK. The J segment lost 9 bases and the V segment lost 0 bases, leaving 11 bases of the junction unmatched.

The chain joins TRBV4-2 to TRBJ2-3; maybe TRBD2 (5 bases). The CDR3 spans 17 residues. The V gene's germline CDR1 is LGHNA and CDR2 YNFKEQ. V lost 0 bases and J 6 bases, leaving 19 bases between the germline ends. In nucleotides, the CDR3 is TGTGCCAGCAGCCAAGAGGGAATCCGGCCGGGGATGGATACGCAGTATTTT. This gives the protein CASSQEGIRPGMDTQYF.

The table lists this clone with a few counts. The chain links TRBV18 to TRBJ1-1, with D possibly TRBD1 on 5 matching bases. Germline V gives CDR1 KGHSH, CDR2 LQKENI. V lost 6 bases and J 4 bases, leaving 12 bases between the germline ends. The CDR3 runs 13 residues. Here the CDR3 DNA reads TGTGCCAGCTCCGACGGGGCTGTCACTGAAGCTTTCTTT. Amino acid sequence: CASSDGAVTEAFF. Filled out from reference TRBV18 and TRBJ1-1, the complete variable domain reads NAGVMQNPRHLVRRRGQEARLRCSPMKGHSHVYWYRQLPEEGLKFMVYLQKENIIDESGMPKERFSAEFPKEGPSILRIQQVVRGDSAAYFCASSDGAVTEAFFGQGTRLTVV.